This T cell receptor (beta chain) was observed in a study of molecular identifiers for immune sequencing clone quantification. Whole-study context: In replicates, RNA from approximately 20,000 or 100,000 naive CD8 cells was divided five ways and four parts were sequenced.

General study results and limits: The share of molecules held by clones above 20 RNA copies was over 99% in effector cells and under 1% in naive cells.

Per the germline V gene, CDR1 is SNHLY and CDR2 is FYNNEI. This CDR3 contains 15 residues. Trimming stripped 5 bases from V and 9 bases from J, with 20 bases between. TCRdb re-derived calls from the PCR reads in MiXCR, one entry per CDR3 protein. The repertoire consists of about 68,000 distinct CDR3 sequences, with approximately 18% occurring once and the leading ten covering about 1.5%. This clonotype was observed at least ten times. Its specificity is not known. This TCR derives from a human donor in good health. Some libraries in this study had Jurkat cell RNA spiked in. The chain recombines TRBV2 with TRBJ1-5, with D perhaps TRBD1 (5 bases). The sample was naive CD8+ T cells from blood, with Jurkat cell RNA spiked in. Described subset: FACS-sorted CD8+CD4-CCR7+CD45RA+ naive T cells. The CDR3 spells CASSPGRTSVGPQHF. In DNA, the CDR3 is TGTGCCAGCAGTCCGGGTCGGACAAGCGTGGGGCCCCAGCATTTT.